Each of the 10 T cell receptor beta chains below was sequenced from the same sample in a study of OX40 agonist ivuxolimab in advanced cancers. Assay: immunoSEQ multiplex PCR; the TCRdb copy retains only in-frame clones and omits some. The table includes around 58,000 clones, about 86% detected once. Source: CD4+ or CD8+ T cells sorted from blood, taken in a trial of the OX40 agonist ivuxolimab. Every receptor here comes from an adult with an advanced solid tumor such as melanoma, head and neck, liver or kidney cancer.

The chain is built from TRBV29-1 and TRBJ2-7, with D possibly being TRBD1 or TRBD2 (6 bases each). The V end lost 4 bases, the J end lost 7 bases, and 17 bases lay between the germline ends. In germline, CDR1 is SQVTM, CDR2 ANQGSEA. The CDR3 runs 13 residues. CDR3 sequence: CSVVQGGLQEQYF. Written as DNA, the CDR3 is TGCAGCGTTGTACAGGGAGGTCTCCAGGAGCAGTACTTC.

This clone was observed once. V and J are TRBV7-3 and TRBJ2-3, with TRBD2 identical over 7 bases. Looked up from germline, CDR1 is SGHTA and CDR2 is FQGTGA. CDR3 size: 15 residues. V lost 3 bases, J lost 2 bases, and 5 bases stayed unmatched. The DNA for the CDR3 is TGTGCCAGCAGCTTCACGGGACTACCCACAGATACGCAGTATTTT. This translates into CASSFTGLPTDTQYF.

CDR3 sequence (DNA): TGCGCCAGCAGCCAAGGGGACCCGAACACCGGGGAGCTGTTTTTT. Protein sequence: CASSQGDPNTGELFF. The chain recombines TRBV4-1 with TRBJ2-2; the D gene could be TRBD1 or TRBD2 (5 bases each). The CDR3 consists of 15 residues. CDR1 is MGHRA and CDR2 is YSYEKL in the germline V gene. The V gene lost 1 base and the J gene lost 0 bases, with 6 bases spanning the gap.

The rearrangement uses TRBV6-5 and TRBJ1-1; D unresolved. The germline gives CDR1 MNHEY, CDR2 SVGAGI. V lost 6 bases, J lost 1 base, and 6 bases lay in between. The CDR3 is 12 residues long. CDR3 DNA sequence: TGTGCCAGCAGAGTTGGGAACACTGAAGCTTTCTTT. Translated: CASRVGNTEAFF.

With respect to this clone: Lacking the conserved final phenylalanine or tryptophan, this CDR3 likely reflects a read error. The rearrangement links TRBV14 to TRBJ1-6; perhaps TRBD1 as D (5 bases). Trimming stripped 5 bases from V and 4 bases from J, with 12 bases between. This CDR3 spans 15 amino acids. Germline values: CDR1 SGHDN, CDR2 FVKESK. The CDR3 region has the DNA TGTGCCAGCAGCTTGGGACCGCCATATAATTCACCCCTCCACCTT. The encoded protein is CASSLGPPYNSPLHL.

The V gene is TRBV5-1, the J gene TRBJ2-7; no reliable D call. This CDR3 has 16 residues. V shed 0 bases and J shed 0 bases, with 13 bases lying between them. Germline V lookup: CDR1 SGHRS, CDR2 YFSETQ. The CDR3 nucleotides read TGCGCCAGCAGCTTGGAAAGCCCCCAGAACTCCTACGAGCAGTACTTC. Residues: CASSLESPQNSYEQYF.

The chain carries TRBV6-1 and TRBJ2-3, with TRBD2 identical over 7 bases. The CDR3 contains 15 residues. Germline-derived CDR1 and CDR2 are MNHNS and SASEGT. Trimming removed 8 bases from V and 3 bases from J; junction bases left unmatched: 11. The CDR3 region is CASHYGGGWTDTQYF. The CDR3 region has the DNA TGTGCCAGCCACTACGGGGGAGGGTGGACAGATACGCAGTATTTT.

The chain joins TRBV5-6 to TRBJ2-3; tentative D call: TRBD1 (5 bases). The germline gives CDR1 SGHDT, CDR2 YYEEEE. The CDR3 has 18 residues. The V end was cut by 0 bases, the J end by 1 base, with 18 bases between. The CDR3 here is CASSLGRAILRGTDTQYF. CDR3 sequence (DNA): TGTGCCAGCAGCTTGGGCAGGGCTATTCTCCGGGGCACAGATACGCAGTATTTT.

The J gene is TRBJ1-2, the V gene TRBV14, with D tentatively TRBD1 (5 bases). Trimming shortened V by 3 bases and J by 11 bases, and 16 bases separated the two germline ends. Germline loops: CDR1 SGHDN, CDR2 FVKESK. The CDR3 contains 13 residues. The CDR3 DNA reads TGTGCCAGCAGCCACGACAGCTCCCCCCTTTACACCTTC. Its protein is CASSHDSSPLYTF.

The V gene is TRBV10-3, the J gene TRBJ1-2; unclear D gene. The CDR3 extends over 15 amino acids. The V and J ends lost 3 bases and 5 bases respectively, with 16 bases between them. The V gene's germline CDR1 is ENHRY and CDR2 SYGVKD. The CDR3 nucleotides read TGTGCCATCAGTGAAGGACCCAACCCCCTGTATGGCTACACCTTC. As protein: CAISEGPNPLYGYTF.